This record covers a single T cell receptor beta chain. This record belongs to a study of T cell responses to AZD1222 COVID-19 vaccine. CDR1 is MNHEY and CDR2 is SVGAGI in the germline V gene. V dropped 0 bases and J dropped 4 bases, with 15 bases sitting between them. CDR3 length equals 16 residues. Method: immunoSEQ multiplex PCR; TCRdb's copy keeps in-frame clones and lacks some. The sample contains 80,000 to 100,000 clones, under 90% of which appear only once. This clonotype was obtained from an adult in good health. The J gene is TRBJ1-2, the V gene TRBV6-5; D possibly corresponds to TRBD1 (5 bases). This specimen consisted of peripheral blood, obtained on day 0 of MenACWY control vaccination. The CDR3 spells CASSYSLGGEVYGYTF. In nucleotides, the CDR3 is TGTGCCAGCAGTTACTCGTTGGGGGGGGAAGTCTATGGCTACACCTTC.